This T cell receptor (beta chain) was identified during a study of blood T cell repertoires in COVID-19. Study-level background: From T cells, B-cell-depleted T cells, or PBMCs came the material, which was cDNA or gDNA.

In the study's own analysis: Reference gene primer amplification yielded estimated nucleated cell counts. Data came from immunoSEQ multiplex PCR; TCRdb stores just in-frame clones and leaves some out. That table is the source of V, J and clone size, and D and trimming were worked out from the DNA. Of about 220,000 clones in the sample, 75% to 85% were seen once. The germline V gene encodes CDR1 MNHEY and CDR2 SVGAGI. The CDR3 is made up of 14 amino acids. V lost 7 bases and J 3 bases, leaving 16 bases between the germline ends. Enrolled during active infection, Seattle patients were then followed longitudinally.

Sequenced sample: peripheral blood. This sequence originates from a woman in her 70s with COVID-19, enrolled during active disease. This chain links TRBV6-5 with TRBJ2-7, with TRBD2 as a possible D gene (6 bases). CDR3 sequence (DNA): TGTGCCAGCACCGTAGCGGAGACGATCTACGAGCAGTACTTC. Translated, it gives CASTVAETIYEQYF.